This note documents a single T cell receptor (beta chain) sequence. These data belong to a study of T cell changes during pregnancy in multiple sclerosis. V trimming: 3 bases; J trimming: 4 bases; junction bases outside the gene matches: 6. This CDR3 spans 16 amino acids. Germline V gene data show CDR1 as LGHNA and CDR2 as YNFKEQ. Clones were sequenced by immunoSEQ multiplex PCR, and TCRdb holds only the in-frame ones, with some missing. The sample records fewer than 100,000 clones, 85% to 95% being singletons. The sequence derives from a female donor in good health, enrolled as a control in a pregnancy study. Sample: peripheral blood, taken after pregnancy. V gene TRBV4-2 combines with J gene TRBJ2-5, with 12 bases identical to TRBD2. The CDR3, as DNA: TGTGCCAGCAGCCACCGGACTAGCGGGGACTTAGAGACCCAGTACTTC. Amino acid sequence: CASSHRTSGDLETQYF.